A single sample gave rise to the 11 T cell receptor beta chains below, sequenced in a study of cytomegalovirus exposure and HLA in healthy donors. The study ran its PCR with 60 Vbeta and 13 Jbeta primers. This table comes from immunoSEQ multiplex PCR, and its TCRdb copy is limited to in-frame clones, with some not included. In the table there are tens of thousands of clones, approximately 71% of which are singletons. The sample comprised PBMCs. Every receptor here comes from a woman between 40 and 50 years old in good health and CMV-seronegative.

The chain couples TRBV28 to TRBJ2-7; tentatively, D is TRBD2 (6 bases). Germline V gives CDR1 MDHEN, CDR2 SYDVKM. There are 15 residues in the CDR3. V was trimmed by 3 bases and J by 4 bases, leaving 16 bases between them. The CDR3 coding sequence is TGTGCCAGCAGTTTGGCGGGACCTAGCCCTTACGAGCAGTACTTC. Translated, it gives CASSLAGPSPYEQYF.

This clone is a singleton in its sample. The rearrangement links TRBV28 to TRBJ1-3; D possibly corresponds to TRBD1 (5 bases). Germline CDR1 MDHEN, CDR2 SYDVKM. Trimming cost V 8 bases and J 2 bases, with 19 bases left between them. The CDR3 loop spans 16 amino acids. CDR3 sequence reads: CASGPPGVTPGNTIYF. CDR3 in DNA: TGTGCCAGCGGTCCACCGGGGGTAACGCCTGGAAACACCATATATTTT.

The chain employs TRBV5-4 and TRBJ2-7; D gene unclear. V lost 2 bases and J 6 bases, leaving 9 bases between the germline ends. The CDR3 loop spans 12 amino acids. The germline CDR1 and CDR2 sequences are SGHNT and YYREEE (reference sequence). CDR3 sequence (DNA): TGTGCCAGCAGCTTCCTAGGTGGCGAGCAGTACTTC. Amino acids: CASSFLGGEQYF. Combining the CDR3 with reference TRBV5-4 and TRBJ2-7 gives the whole variable domain ETGVTQSPTHLIKTRGQQVTLRCSSQSGHNTVSWYQQALGQGPQFIFQYYREEENGRGNFPPRFSGLQFPNYSSELNVNALELDDSALYLCASSFLGGEQYFGPGTRLTVT.

The table lists this clone with a few counts. V usage is TRBV30 and J usage is TRBJ2-7; 8 bases line up with TRBD1. V lost 3 bases and J lost 6; bases outside the gene matches: 10. CDR1 and CDR2 (germline): GTSNPN, SVGIG (reference sequence). The CDR3 has 14 residues. Here the CDR3 reads CAWRNKQGVGEQYF. CDR3 nucleotides: TGTGCCTGGAGGAACAAACAGGGGGTCGGCGAGCAGTACTTC.

The V gene is TRBV10-3, the J gene TRBJ1-5, with a tentative D call TRBD1 (5 bases). The CDR3 runs 15 residues. CDR1 and CDR2 from the germline V gene are ENHRY and SYGVKD. Trimming took 3 bases from V and 5 from J, leaving 14 bases between them. The CDR3 DNA reads TGTGCCATCAGTGACGTGGCGGGGGGGGATCAGCCCCAGCATTTT. Translating it yields CAISDVAGGDQPQHF.

The chain links TRBV2 to TRBJ1-4; weak D call: TRBD1 (5 bases). Trimming pared 8 bases from V and 2 bases from J, leaving 9 bases between. The CDR3 runs to 13 residues. In germline, CDR1 is SNHLY, CDR2 FYNNEI. The CDR3 sequence: CASQGVTNEKLFF. The CDR3 nucleotides read TGTGCCAGCCAAGGGGTCACTAATGAAAAACTGTTTTTT.

This clone was seen once. The V call is TRBV27, the J call TRBJ2-7; D gene uncertain. Germline-derived CDR1 and CDR2 are MNHEY and SMNVEV (reference sequence). The ends were cut back, 6 bases at V and 3 bases at J, with 18 bases in the middle. The CDR3 is 15 residues long. CDR3 sequence (DNA): TGTGCCAGCAGACCCCGGCCAGCGCAAGGCTACGAGCAGTACTTC. Its protein product is CASRPRPAQGYEQYF.

The chain uses TRBV6-1 and TRBJ1-5; no reliable D call. The CDR3 spans 12 residues. Trimming took off 7 bases at V and 0 bases at J, with 4 bases between the two ends. CDR1 is MNHNS, CDR2 SASEGT, per germline. This CDR3 is CASNGSNQPQHF. The CDR3 coding sequence is TGTGCCAGCAACGGTAGCAATCAGCCCCAGCATTTT.

CDR3 nucleotides: TGTGCCAGCAGCTCACAGGGCAATGAGCAGTTCTTC. Translated, it gives CASSSQGNEQFF. This chain uses TRBV13 with TRBJ2-1, with a weak D call TRBD1 (6 bases). The CDR3 totals 12 residues. V was trimmed by 4 bases and J by 6 bases, leaving 7 bases between them. Germline V gene sequence: CDR1 PRHDT, CDR2 FYEKMQ (reference sequence).

The V and J genes are TRBV7-7 and TRBJ2-7, with TRBD2 matching over 7 bases. The CDR3 spans 13 residues. Germline lookup yields CDR1 SSHAT and CDR2 FNYEAQ (reference sequence). After removal of 5 bases from V and 0 bases from J, the junction contained 1 base not matched to a gene. The CDR3 sequence is CASSRDYSYEQYF. The CDR3 DNA follows: TGTGCCAGCAGCAGGGACTACTCCTACGAGCAGTACTTC.

This chain joins TRBV28 and TRBJ2-3; 12 bases agree with TRBD2. CDR1 and CDR2 from the germline V gene are MDHEN and SYDVKM. V trimming: 4 bases; J trimming: 6 bases; junction bases outside the gene matches: 8. The CDR3 runs to 16 residues. The CDR3: CASSSGLAGLMDTQYF. DNA for the CDR3: TGTGCCAGCAGTTCAGGACTAGCGGGACTAATGGATACGCAGTATTTT.